This is a list of T cell receptor beta chains from one sample in a study of shared clonotypes between healthy human individuals. Only in-frame clones appear in the TCRdb table, and some are missing; sequencing was by immunoSEQ multiplex PCR. The sample lists roughly 650,000 clones, 95% to 98% occurring once. The specimen sequenced was naive CD4+ T cells sorted from blood. The receptors originated from a woman in her twenties or thirties in good health. The CDR3 runs from the conserved cysteine through the conserved F or W. D genes are given only for firm matches. Clone size is given for some rows only: seen once, a few or many times, or a class if the clone is expanded.

CDR3: CASSRGSYEQYF
DNA: TGTGCCAGCAGTCGGGGATCCTACGAGCAGTACTTC
length: 12
size: NA
D: NA
J: TRBJ2-7
V: TRBV27

CDR3: CASSQGSGDYEQYF
DNA: TGCGCCAGCAGCCAAGGATCCGGGGATTACGAGCAGTACTTC
length: 14
size: NA
D: NA
J: TRBJ2-7
V: TRBV4-1

CDR3: CASSSSSENTGELFF
DNA: TGCGCCAGCAGCTCTTCTAGCGAGAACACCGGGGAGCTGTTTTTT
length: 15
size: NA
D: NA
J: TRBJ2-2
V: TRBV5-1

CDR3: CASSLGTRAGYTF
DNA: TGTGCCAGCAGTTTGGGGACACGGGCCGGCTACACCTTC
length: 13
size: NA
D: NA
J: TRBJ1-2
V: TRBV28

CDR3: CASPSFCEQYF
DNA: TGTGCCAGCCCCTCGTTCTGCGAGCAGTACTTC
length: 11
size: NA
D: NA
J: TRBJ2-7
V: TRBV28

CDR3: CASSPLGLAGSDTQYF
DNA: TGTGCCAGCAGCCCCTTGGGACTAGCGGGATCAGATACGCAGTATTTT
length: 16
size: NA
D: TRBD2
J: TRBJ2-3
V: TRBV28

CDR3: CASSFNTVLGYTF
DNA: TGTGCCAGCAGCTTCAACACGGTGTTAGGCTACACCTTC
length: 13
size: NA
D: NA
J: TRBJ1-2
V: TRBV5-4

CDR3: CASSLLDRGFYEQYF
DNA: TGTGCCAGCAGCTTACTCGACAGGGGATTCTACGAGCAGTACTTC
length: 15
size: NA
D: TRBD1
J: TRBJ2-7
V: TRBV7-8

CDR3: CASDGMGQPQHF
DNA: TGTGCCAGCGATGGGATGGGTCAGCCCCAGCATTTT
length: 12
size: NA
D: NA
J: TRBJ1-5
V: TRBV28

CDR3: CASSLGGTNQPQHF
DNA: TGCGCCAGCAGCTTGGGGGGGACCAATCAGCCCCAGCATTTT
length: 14
size: NA
D: NA
J: TRBJ1-5
V: TRBV5-1

CDR3: CASSTVTGLEHEQYF
DNA: TGCGCCAGCAGCACAGTTACAGGGTTGGAGCACGAGCAGTACTTC
length: 15
size: NA
D: NA
J: TRBJ2-7
V: TRBV4-1

CDR3: CASSSSGTTYGYTF
DNA: TGTGCCAGCAGCTCATCCGGGACGACGTATGGCTACACCTTC
length: 14
size: NA
D: NA
J: TRBJ1-2
V: TRBV14

CDR3: CASKQQETQYF
DNA: TGCGCCAGCAAACAGCAAGAGACCCAGTACTTC
length: 11
size: NA
D: NA
J: TRBJ2-5
V: TRBV5-1

CDR3: CASSYKDRGMNTEAFF
DNA: TGTGCCAGCAGTTACAAGGACAGGGGGATGAACACTGAAGCTTTCTTT
length: 16
size: NA
D: TRBD1
J: TRBJ1-1
V: TRBV6-5

CDR3: CASSDSFSRSSYEQYF
DNA: TGTGCCAGCAGTGACTCTTTTTCGCGGAGCTCCTACGAGCAGTACTTC
length: 16
size: NA
D: NA
J: TRBJ2-7
V: TRBV2

CDR3: CAWSAGAQVSPLHF
DNA: TGTGCCTGGAGTGCAGGGGCGCAGGTTTCACCCCTCCACTTT
length: 14
size: once
D: NA
J: TRBJ1-6
V: TRBV30

CDR3: CASSADKWGRDEKLFF
DNA: TGTGCCAGCAGCGCAGACAAGTGGGGCAGGGATGAAAAACTGTTTTTT
length: 16
size: NA
D: NA
J: TRBJ1-4
V: TRBV9

CDR3: CASSPPDHSGSYNEQFF
DNA: TGTGCCAGCAGCCCACCGGACCACTCGGGCTCCTACAATGAGCAGTTCTTC
length: 17
size: NA
D: NA
J: TRBJ2-1
V: TRBV28

CDR3: CASIHGGRPPYNEQFF
DNA: TGTGCCAGCATCCACGGCGGGAGGCCCCCTTACAATGAGCAGTTCTTC
length: 16
size: NA
D: TRBD2
J: TRBJ2-1
V: TRBV28

CDR3: CASSLGPEADTQYF
DNA: TGTGCCAGCAGCTTAGGGCCTGAGGCAGATACGCAGTATTTT
length: 14
size: once
D: NA
J: TRBJ2-3
V: TRBV7-7

CDR3: CASSHSRTGYYEQYF
DNA: TGTGCCAGCAGTCATTCAAGGACAGGGTATTACGAGCAGTACTTC
length: 15
size: NA
D: TRBD1
J: TRBJ2-7
V: TRBV9

CDR3: CASSYGQGDEKLFF
DNA: TGTGCCAGCAGCTACGGACAGGGCGACGAAAAACTGTTTTTT
length: 14
size: NA
D: TRBD1
J: TRBJ1-4
V: TRBV7-9